This entry concerns a single T cell receptor beta chain. What it binds is unknown. Three rounds of nested PCR, following a modified ARM-PCR protocol, produced the TCRbeta library. Each CDR3 protein gets one entry after TCRdb re-called the multiplex PCR reads with MiXCR. The table includes about 120,000 distinct CDR3 sequences, roughly 64% detected once. The template was RNA from unsorted bulk tissue. Chemotherapy-naive patients with new lung cancer underwent thoracic surgery in China, August–November 2014. V shed 5 bases, J shed 8 bases, and the junction held 6 bases outside the gene matches. This CDR3 has 12 amino acids. These data belong to a study of tumor and adjacent non-tumor tissue in lung cancer. Study overall: The cohort had around twelve adenocarcinoma, a couple of squamous cell and 1 small cell patients.

Study outcomes and limitations: Normal lung showed higher cumulative top 100 clone frequency than tumor.

Specimen: lung tumor tissue. The source of this sequence is a man aged 30 to 39 with non-small cell lung cancer. The rearrangement links TRBV12-3 or TRBV12-4 to TRBJ2-7; 7 bases map to TRBD1. The CDR3 sequence is CASSPLTGKQYF. The CDR3, as DNA: TGTGCCAGCAGTCCGCTGACAGGGAAGCAGTACTTC.